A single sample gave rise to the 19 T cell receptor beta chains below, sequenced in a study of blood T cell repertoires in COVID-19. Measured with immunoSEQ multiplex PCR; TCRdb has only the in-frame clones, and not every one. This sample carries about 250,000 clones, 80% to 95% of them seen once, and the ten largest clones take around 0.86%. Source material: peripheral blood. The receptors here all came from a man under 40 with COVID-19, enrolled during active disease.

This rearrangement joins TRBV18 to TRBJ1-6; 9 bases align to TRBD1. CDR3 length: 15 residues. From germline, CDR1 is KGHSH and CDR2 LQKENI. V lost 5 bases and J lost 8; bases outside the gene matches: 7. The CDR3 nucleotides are TGTGCCAGCTCATCCTCGACAGGGGGTGATTCACCCCTCCACTTT. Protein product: CASSSSTGGDSPLHF.

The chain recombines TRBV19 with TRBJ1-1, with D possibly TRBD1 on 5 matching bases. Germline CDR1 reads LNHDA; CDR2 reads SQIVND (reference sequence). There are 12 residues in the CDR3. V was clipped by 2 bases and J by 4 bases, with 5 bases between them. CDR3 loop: CASSIRGTEAFF. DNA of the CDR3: TGTGCCAGTAGTATAAGGGGCACTGAAGCTTTCTTT.

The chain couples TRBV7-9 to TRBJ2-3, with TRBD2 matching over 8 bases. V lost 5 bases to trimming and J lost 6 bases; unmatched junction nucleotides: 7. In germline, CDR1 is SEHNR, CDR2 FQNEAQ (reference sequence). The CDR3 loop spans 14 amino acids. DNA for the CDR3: TGTGCCAGCAGCCCCCCTCGGGGGGGGGATACGCAGTATTTT. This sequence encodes CASSPPRGGDTQYF.

Here the CDR3 DNA reads TGCGCCAGCAGCTTGGGTGCCGGGGGGCGGTCTAATGAAAAACTGTTTTTT. It yields the protein CASSLGAGGRSNEKLFF. The genes are TRBV5-1 and TRBJ1-4; possibly TRBD1 for D (6 bases). Trimming removed 0 bases at V and 3 bases at J, with 15 bases between. This CDR3 has 17 residues. Germline V gives CDR1 SGHRS, CDR2 YFSETQ.

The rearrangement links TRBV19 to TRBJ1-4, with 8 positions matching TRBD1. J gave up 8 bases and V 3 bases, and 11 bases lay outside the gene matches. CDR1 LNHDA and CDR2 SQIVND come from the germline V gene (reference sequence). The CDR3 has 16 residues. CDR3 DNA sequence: TGTGCCAGTAGTATCGACTTGAGGACAGGGAACGAAAAACTGTTTTTT. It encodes CASSIDLRTGNEKLFF. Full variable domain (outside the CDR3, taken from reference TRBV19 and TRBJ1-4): DGGITQSPKYLFRKEGQNVTLSCEQNLNHDAMYWYRQDPGQGLRLIYYSQIVNDFQKGDIAEGYSVSREKKESFPLTVTSAQKNPTAFYLCASSIDLRTGNEKLFFGSGTQLSVL.

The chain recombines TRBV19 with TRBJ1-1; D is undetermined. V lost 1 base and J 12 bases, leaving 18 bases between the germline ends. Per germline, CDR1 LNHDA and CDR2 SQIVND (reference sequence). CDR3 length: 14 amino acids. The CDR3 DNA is TGTGCCAGTAGTATAGCCGAGACAATCGGTACAACTTTCTTT. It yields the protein CASSIAETIGTTFF.

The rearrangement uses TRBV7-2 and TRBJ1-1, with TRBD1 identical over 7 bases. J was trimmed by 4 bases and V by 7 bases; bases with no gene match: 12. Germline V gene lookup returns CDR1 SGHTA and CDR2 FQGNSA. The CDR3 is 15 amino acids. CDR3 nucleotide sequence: TGTGCCAGCATATCCATCACAGGGGTGGGCACTGAAGCTTTCTTT. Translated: CASISITGVGTEAFF.

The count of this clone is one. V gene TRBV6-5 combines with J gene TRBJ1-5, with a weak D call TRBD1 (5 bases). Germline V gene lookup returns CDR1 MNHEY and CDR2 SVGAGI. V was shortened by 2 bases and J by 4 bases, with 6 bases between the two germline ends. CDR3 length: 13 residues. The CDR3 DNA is TGTGCCAGCAGTTACGGGACTAATCAGCCCCAGCATTTT. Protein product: CASSYGTNQPQHF.

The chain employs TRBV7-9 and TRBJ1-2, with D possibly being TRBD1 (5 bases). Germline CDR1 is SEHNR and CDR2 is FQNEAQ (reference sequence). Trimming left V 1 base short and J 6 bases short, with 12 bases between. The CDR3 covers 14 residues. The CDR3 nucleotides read TGTGCCAGCAGCTTAGTGGGCAGGGCTGATGGCTACACCTTC. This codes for CASSLVGRADGYTF.

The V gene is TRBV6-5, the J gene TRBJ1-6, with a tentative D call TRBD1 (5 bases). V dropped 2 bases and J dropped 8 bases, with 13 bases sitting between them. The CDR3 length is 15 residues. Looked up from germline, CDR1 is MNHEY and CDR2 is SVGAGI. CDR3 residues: CASSYGGLRDSPLHF. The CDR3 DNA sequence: TGTGCCAGCAGTTACGGGGGACTAAGGGATTCACCCCTCCACTTT.

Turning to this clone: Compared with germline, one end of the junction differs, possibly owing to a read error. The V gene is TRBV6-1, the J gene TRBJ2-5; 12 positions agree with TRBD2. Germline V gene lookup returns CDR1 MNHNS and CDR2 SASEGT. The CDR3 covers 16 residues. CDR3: CASSVMTSGGQGTQYF. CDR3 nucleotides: TGTGCCAGCAGTGTCATGACTAGCGGGGGCCAAGGGACCCAGTACTTC.

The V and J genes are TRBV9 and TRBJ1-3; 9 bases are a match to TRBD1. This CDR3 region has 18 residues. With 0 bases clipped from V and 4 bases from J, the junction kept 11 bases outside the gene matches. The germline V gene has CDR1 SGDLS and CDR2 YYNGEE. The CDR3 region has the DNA TGTGCCAGCAGCGTAGCTCCGCGGACAGGGGTAACGGGAAACACCATATATTTT. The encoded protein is CASSVAPRTGVTGNTIYF.

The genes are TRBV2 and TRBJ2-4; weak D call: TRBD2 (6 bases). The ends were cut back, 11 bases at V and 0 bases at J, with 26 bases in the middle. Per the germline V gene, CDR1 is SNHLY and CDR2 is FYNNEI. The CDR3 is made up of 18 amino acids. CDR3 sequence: CASTGGALTILAKNIQYF. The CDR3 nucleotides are TGTGCCTCAACAGGAGGGGCGCTTACAATTCTAGCCAAAAACATTCAGTACTTC.

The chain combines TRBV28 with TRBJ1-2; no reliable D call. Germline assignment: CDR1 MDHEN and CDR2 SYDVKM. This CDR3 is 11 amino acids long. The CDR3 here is CAISGIYGYTF. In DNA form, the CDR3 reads TGTGCTATCAGCGGTATTTATGGCTACACCTTC.

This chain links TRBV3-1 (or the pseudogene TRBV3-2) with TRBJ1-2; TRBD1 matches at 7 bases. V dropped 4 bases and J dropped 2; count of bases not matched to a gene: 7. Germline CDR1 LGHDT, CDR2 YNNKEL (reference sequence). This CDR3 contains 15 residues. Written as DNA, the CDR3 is TGTGCCAGCAGCCCCTCGGGACAGCGCAACTATGGCTACACCTTC. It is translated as CASSPSGQRNYGYTF.

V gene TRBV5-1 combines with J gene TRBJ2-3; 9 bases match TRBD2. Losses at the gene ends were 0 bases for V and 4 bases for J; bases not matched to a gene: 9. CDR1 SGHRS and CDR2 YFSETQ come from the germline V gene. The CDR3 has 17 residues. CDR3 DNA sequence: TGCGCCAGCAGCTTGGGAGGCGGAGCGGGGGGAGCAGATACGCAGTATTTT. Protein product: CASSLGGGAGGADTQYF.

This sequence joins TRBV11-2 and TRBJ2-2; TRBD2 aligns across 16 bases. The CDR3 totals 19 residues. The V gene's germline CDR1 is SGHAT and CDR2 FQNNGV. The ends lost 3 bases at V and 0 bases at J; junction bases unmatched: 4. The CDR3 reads CASSFLGTSGGANTGELFF. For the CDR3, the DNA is TGTGCCAGCAGCTTCCTCGGGACTAGCGGGGGGGCGAACACCGGGGAGCTGTTTTTT.

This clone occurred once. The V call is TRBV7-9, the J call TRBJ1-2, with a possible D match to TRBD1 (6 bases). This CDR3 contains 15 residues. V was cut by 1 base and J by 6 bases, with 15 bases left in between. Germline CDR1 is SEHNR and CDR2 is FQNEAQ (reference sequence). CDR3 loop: CASSLVAGDNNGYTF. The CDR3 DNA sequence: TGTGCCAGCAGCTTAGTCGCGGGGGACAATAATGGCTACACCTTC. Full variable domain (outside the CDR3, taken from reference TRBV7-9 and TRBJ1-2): DTGVSQNPRHKITKRGQNVTFRCDPISEHNRLYWYRQTLGQGPEFLTYFQNEAQLEKSRLLSDRFSAERPKGSFSTLEIQRTEQGDSAMYLCASSLVAGDNNGYTFGSGTRLTVV.

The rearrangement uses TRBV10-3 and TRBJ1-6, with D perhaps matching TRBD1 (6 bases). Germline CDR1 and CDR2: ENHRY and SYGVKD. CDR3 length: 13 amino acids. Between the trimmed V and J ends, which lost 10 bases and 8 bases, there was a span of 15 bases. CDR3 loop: CATRDRFDSPLHF. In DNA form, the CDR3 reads TGTGCCACCAGAGACAGGTTCGATTCACCCCTCCACTTT.